Listed below are T cell receptor beta chains from one sample, sequenced in a study of breast tumors, draining lymph nodes, adjacent tissues. TCRdb processed the multiplex PCR reads anew with MiXCR; each CDR3 protein has one entry. The data hold tens of thousands of distinct CDR3 sequences, with less than 65% observed a single time. The sample consisted of breast tumor tissue. The receptors here all came from a female donor with breast cancer. Some clones in this sample may be carry-over from other donors' samples. Each CDR3 is given with its conserved first and last residue. A D gene is named only where the DNA matches it firmly. Expanded clones are given a class, and other clones once, few, many or no size at all.

abundance	d_gene	v_gene	j_gene	CDR3aa	CDR3nt
few	.	TRBV6-9	TRBJ2-1	CATLPGANLSPYNEQFF	TGTGCCACGCTCCCGGGTGCAAATTTGAGCCCCTACAATGAGCAGTTCTTC
.	.	TRBV19	TRBJ1-6	CTGYREGNSPLHF	TGTACTGGATACAGGGAGGGTAATTCACCCCTCCACTTT
.	TRBD2	TRBV20-1	TRBJ2-5	CSARGFPGGETQYF	TGCAGTGCTAGAGGGTTCCCGGGGGGGGAGACCCAGTACTTC
.	.	TRBV20-1	TRBJ2-7	CSARDGQRVDEQYF	TGCAGTGCTAGAGACGGACAGCGCGTCGACGAGCAGTACTTC
.	TRBD2	TRBV7-2	TRBJ2-1	CASSLGLAATNEQFF	TGTGCCAGCAGCTTAGGACTAGCGGCCACTAATGAGCAGTTCTTC
many	.	TRBV4-3	TRBJ1-4	CASPPGRTNEKLFF	TGCGCCAGCCCCCCGGGACGTACAAATGAAAAACTGTTTTTT
.	.	TRBV15	TRBJ1-5	CATSNRGSNQPQHF	TGTGCCACCAGCAATCGGGGCTCCAATCAGCCCCAGCATTTT
.	.	TRBV19	TRBJ1-4	CASTPTQLLGEKLFF	TGTGCCAGTACCCCAACACAGCTCCTTGGTGAAAAACTGTTTTTT
many	.	TRBV15	TRBJ2-4	CATSRGRDVGVVIQYF	TGTGCCACCAGCAGAGGAAGGGACGTGGGGGTCGTCATTCAGTACTTC
medium-sized	.	TRBV4-3	TRBJ1-2	CASSQDTHSRNGYTF	TGCGCCAGCAGCCAAGATACTCACTCTCGGAACGGCTACACCTTC